A selection of T cell receptor beta chains follows, all from one sample in a study of cytomegalovirus exposure and HLA in healthy donors. Using immunoSEQ multiplex PCR, the repertoire was profiled, and TCRdb retains in-frame clones only, with some absent. The sample includes 100,000 to 120,000 clones, roughly four fifths of them seen just once. What was sequenced was PBMCs. Receptors originate from a woman aged 25 to 39 in good health and CMV-seronegative. Each CDR3 is given with its conserved first and last residue. The D gene is left open where the match is weak. Only some rows state a clone size, as once, few, many or a class for expanded clones.

>TRBJ1-2|TRBV6-1|-|-
TGTGCCAGCACCATCGGAGGGGGGGCATATGGCTACACCTTC
CASTIGGGAYGYTF
>TRBJ2-7|TRBV29-1|TRBD1|-
TGCAGCGTTGAACTTACTACCGGGACAGGTTCCTACGAGCAGTACTTC
CSVELTTGTGSYEQYF
>TRBJ2-6|TRBV9|-|-
TGTGCCAGCAGGCGAGACTATGAAGGGGCCAACGTCCTGACTTTC
CASRRDYEGANVLTF
>TRBJ2-1|TRBV6-5|TRBD2|-
TGTGCCAGCAAGGCTAGCGGGGGCTGGTTCCAGTTCTTC
CASKASGGWFQFF
>TRBJ1-1|TRBV2|TRBD1|-
TGTGCCAGCAGTGTCCGGGACAGGGGGTCGGTCACTGAAGCTTTCTTT
CASSVRDRGSVTEAFF
>TRBJ2-5|TRBV27|-|few
TGTGCCAGCAGTCCCTACCCCGTGGAGACCCAGTACTTC
CASSPYPVETQYF
>TRBJ2-7|TRBV4-3|-|-
TGCGCCAGCAGCCAAGATGCGGGGATGAGCTCCTACGAGCAGTACTTC
CASSQDAGMSSYEQYF
>TRBJ1-1|TRBV28|-|-
TGTGCCAGCAGTTTACCACCCCACGGGTCTAGTGAAGCTTTCTTT
CASSLPPHGSSEAFF
>TRBJ2-7|TRBV30|TRBD2|-
TGTGCCTGGAATAGTGGGAGGGTAAGGGGTTACGAGCAGTACTTC
CAWNSGRVRGYEQYF
>TRBJ2-3|TRBV14|-|-
TGTGCCAGCAGCCAGGACACTACGGTAGATACGCAGTATTTT
CASSQDTTVDTQYF
>TRBJ1-5|TRBV10-1|TRBD1|-
TGCGCCAGCAGTGAGTCCGACAGGGAGGTCAGGAATCAGCCCCAGCATTTT
CASSESDREVRNQPQHF
>TRBJ1-3|TRBV4-1|-|-
TGCGCCAGCAGTCCTGATGAGAGTTACACCATATATTTT
CASSPDESYTIYF
>TRBJ2-7|TRBV5-8|TRBD2|-
TGTGCCAGCAGCTTGGCGGGAGGGCCTCGGGAGCAGTACTTC
CASSLAGGPREQYF
>TRBJ2-3|TRBV5-1|TRBD2|-
TGCGCCAGCAGCTTGACCCGACTAGCGGCTAGCACAGATACGCAGTATTTT
CASSLTRLAASTDTQYF
>TRBJ2-7|TRBV7-2|-|-
TGTGCCAGCAGCACCCCCCCGGGAGATAGGGAGCAGTACTTC
CASSTPPGDREQYF
>TRBJ1-1|TRBV20-1|-|once
TGCAGTGCTAGAGATTATTCTGAAGCTTTCTTT
CSARDYSEAFF
>TRBJ1-1|TRBV14|TRBD1|-
TGTGCCAGCAGCCCGATCGACAGGGGGGCCACGAACACTGAAGCTTTCTTT
CASSPIDRGATNTEAFF
>TRBJ2-5|TRBV6-5|-|-
TGTGCCAGCAACAACCAGGGGTATGGCGAGACCCAGTACTTC
CASNNQGYGETQYF
>TRBJ2-3|TRBV27|-|once
TGTGCCAGCAGTTTCGGGGGGCCAGATACGCAGTATTTT
CASSFGGPDTQYF
>TRBJ1-1|TRBV5-1|-|-
TGCGCCAGCAGCTTTTTGGCGTCCCGGGGCACTGAAGCTTTCTTT
CASSFLASRGTEAFF
>TRBJ1-4|TRBV19|-|few
TGTGCCAGTAGTATAACAGATGAAAAACTGTTTTTT
CASSITDEKLFF
>TRBJ1-5|TRBV7-9|-|-
TGTGCCAGCAGCCCAGGACTTAGCAATCAGCCCCAGCATTTT
CASSPGLSNQPQHF
>TRBJ2-7|TRBV19|TRBD1|-
TGTGCCAGTAGCTCCGGGACAGGCGACTCCTACGAGCAGTACTTC
CASSSGTGDSYEQYF
>TRBJ1-5|TRBV6-1|-|-
TGTGCCAGCTCCACTCAGGGAGGTGGGCAGCCCCAGCATTTT
CASSTQGGGQPQHF
>TRBJ1-1|TRBV6-1|-|few
TGTGCCAGCAGCGATCCCGCAGGGTGGGACACTGAAGCTTTCTTT
CASSDPAGWDTEAFF
>TRBJ1-2|TRBV30|-|-
TGTGCCTGGACTCACGGAGGGGCAGGCTACACCTTC
CAWTHGGAGYTF
>TRBJ1-5|TRBV4-2|-|-
TGTGCCAGCAGCCAAGGTGGAGAGGGCAATCAGCCCCAGCATTTT
CASSQGGEGNQPQHF